Listed here are 15 T cell receptor beta chains from one sample, sequenced in a study of cytomegalovirus exposure and HLA in healthy donors. Libraries were prepared by immunoSEQ multiplex PCR; TCRdb keeps only in-frame clonotypes and omits some of them. The data hold approximately 98,000 clones, with nearly 97% observed a single time. The sample comprised PBMCs. These receptors were obtained from a young woman in good health and CMV-seronegative.

Here the CDR3 reads CASSAREVETQYF. DNA for the CDR3: TGTGCCAGCAGCGCTAGGGAGGTGGAGACCCAGTACTTC. The rearrangement links TRBV13 to TRBJ2-5; possibly TRBD2 for D (6 bases). The CDR3 loop spans 13 amino acids. Germline V CDR1 and CDR2: PRHDT, FYEKMQ (reference sequence). Trimming took off 5 bases at V and 5 bases at J, with 12 bases between the two ends.

With respect to this clone: The same CDR3 is also encoded by other DNA sequences in this sample. The V and J genes are TRBV7-2 and TRBJ2-6; 7 nucleotides align to TRBD1. The CDR3 contains 18 residues. V was clipped by 1 base and J by 0 bases; unmatched bases: 6. In germline, CDR1 is SGHTA, CDR2 FQGNSA. The CDR3 loop is CASSLVRTGSSGANVLTF. The CDR3 DNA reads TGTGCCAGCAGCTTAGTAAGGACAGGAAGCTCTGGGGCCAACGTCCTGACTTTC.

The V gene is TRBV2, the J gene TRBJ2-2; the match to TRBD1 covers 9 bases. The CDR3 sequence is 16 residues long. The germline V gene encodes CDR1 SNHLY and CDR2 FYNNEI. V dropped 4 bases and J dropped 6; count of bases not matched to a gene: 9. CDR3 sequence (DNA): TGTGCCAGCAGTGTTTGGGGGACAGGGTTTTCCGGGGAGCTGTTTTTT. As protein: CASSVWGTGFSGELFF.

The rearrangement uses TRBV5-6 and TRBJ1-6; TRBD1 agrees at 7 bases. Germline V lookup: CDR1 SGHDT, CDR2 YYEEEE. Losses at the gene ends were 0 bases for V and 0 bases for J; bases not matched to a gene: 9. The CDR3 consists of 19 residues. The CDR3 DNA follows: TGTGCCAGCAGCTTGGACAGGGGCCGCTCGAGCTCCTATAATTCACCCCTCCACTTT. It yields the protein CASSLDRGRSSSYNSPLHF. The full variable domain, in which reference TRBV5-6 and TRBJ1-6 provide the parts outside the CDR3, is DAGVTQSPTHLIKTRGQQVTLRCSPKSGHDTVSWYQQALGQGPQFIFQYYEEEERQRGNFPDRFSGHQFPNYSSELNVNALLLGDSALYLCASSLDRGRSSSYNSPLHFGNGTRLTVT.

The V call is TRBV28, the J call TRBJ1-4; tentative D call: TRBD1 (5 bases). The germline V gene encodes CDR1 MDHEN and CDR2 SYDVKM. V lost 3 bases and J lost 7, with 12 bases in between. This CDR3 has 14 residues. The CDR3 spells CASSLEGSGEKLFF. The CDR3 DNA is TGTGCCAGCAGTTTGGAGGGGAGTGGTGAAAAACTGTTTTTT.

This chain connects TRBV4-1 to TRBJ2-7; the match to TRBD1 covers 10 bases. V dropped 1 base and J dropped 3; count of bases not matched to a gene: 6. This CDR3 contains 16 residues. Per germline, CDR1 MGHRA and CDR2 YSYEKL. CDR3 in amino acids: CASSQGGGQGLYEQYF. For the CDR3, the DNA is TGCGCCAGCAGCCAAGGAGGGGGACAGGGGCTCTACGAGCAGTACTTC.

The V and J genes are TRBV29-1 and TRBJ2-2; 11 positions agree with TRBD1. This CDR3 comprises 15 residues. CDR1 and CDR2 (germline): SQVTM, ANQGSEA. V lost 4 bases to trimming and J lost 6 bases; unmatched junction nucleotides: 7. The CDR3 spells CSVVPRDRGSGELFF. CDR3 bases: TGCAGCGTTGTCCCCCGGGACAGGGGGTCCGGGGAGCTGTTTTTT.

The chain has TRBV29-1 and TRBJ2-5; 7 bases fit TRBD1. Germline loops: CDR1 SQVTM, CDR2 ANQGSEA. J was trimmed by 2 bases and V by 6 bases; bases with no gene match: 6. This CDR3 is 13 amino acids long. In nucleotides, the CDR3 is TGCAGCGTCGATGAGACAGGGCAAGAGACCCAGTACTTC. Protein product: CSVDETGQETQYF.

The chain combines TRBV28 with TRBJ1-1, with D possibly matching TRBD1 (6 bases). The CDR3 is made up of 14 amino acids. Trimming removed 7 bases from V and 0 bases from J, with 12 bases in between. CDR1 MDHEN and CDR2 SYDVKM come from the germline V gene. CDR3 loop: CASIRGGMNTEAFF. The CDR3 bases are TGTGCCAGCATTAGAGGGGGAATGAACACTGAAGCTTTCTTT.

The CDR3 spells CASSLEGEQYF. Here the CDR3 DNA reads TGTGCCAGCAGCTTGGAGGGGGAGCAGTACTTC. The V call is TRBV5-6, the J call TRBJ2-7; possibly TRBD1 for D (5 bases). V lost 0 bases, J lost 7 bases, and 5 bases lay in between. The germline gives CDR1 SGHDT, CDR2 YYEEEE. This CDR3 region has 11 residues.

The V gene is TRBV28, the J gene TRBJ1-1; D is unresolved. The CDR3 has 14 amino acids. V lost 2 bases and J 3 bases, leaving 10 bases between the germline ends. Per the germline V gene, CDR1 is MDHEN and CDR2 is SYDVKM. The CDR3 loop is CASSLSPFDTEAFF. CDR3 DNA sequence: TGTGCCAGCAGTTTAAGCCCGTTTGACACTGAAGCTTTCTTT.

This chain uses TRBV18 with TRBJ2-7; 9 nucleotides line up with TRBD2. The V and J ends lost 0 bases and 2 bases, in that order; junction bases with no gene match: 5. Per the germline V gene, CDR1 is KGHSH and CDR2 is LQKENI. The CDR3 is 16 residues long. The CDR3 loop is CASSPPAGLAAYEQYF. Here the CDR3 DNA reads TGTGCCAGCTCACCACCTGCGGGACTAGCAGCCTACGAGCAGTACTTC.

The chain is built from TRBV28 and TRBJ1-1; D may be TRBD1 (6 bases). This CDR3 has 13 amino acids. Trimming shortened V by 1 base and J by 10 bases, and 13 bases separated the two germline ends. Germline V gives CDR1 MDHEN, CDR2 SYDVKM. As DNA, the CDR3 is TGTGCCAGCAGTTTATTGCGGGGGCGAGGAGCTTTCTTT. Translation: CASSLLRGRGAFF.

The chain couples TRBV28 to TRBJ1-5; D unresolved. Per the germline V gene, CDR1 is MDHEN and CDR2 is SYDVKM. This CDR3 comprises 16 residues. Trimming took off 3 bases at V and 2 bases at J, with 14 bases between the two ends. The CDR3 sequence: CASSFRGWRGNQPQHF. The DNA for the CDR3 is TGTGCCAGCAGTTTCCGCGGTTGGCGTGGCAATCAGCCCCAGCATTTT.

This chain uses TRBV10-3 with TRBJ1-1; D gene unclear. This CDR3 is 14 amino acids long. V was cut by 3 bases and J by 2 bases, with 10 bases left in between. Looked up from germline, CDR1 is ENHRY and CDR2 is SYGVKD. The CDR3, as DNA: TGTGCCATCAGTGACCCACAGAGAAACACTGAAGCTTTCTTT. It codes for CAISDPQRNTEAFF.